This T cell receptor (beta chain) was obtained from a study of regulatory T cells in long-lasting Graves disease. The table lists this clonotype with a few counts. Time point noted: persistent/refractory GD, antithyroid drugs over 5 years with positive TRAb. PBMC-extracted RNA yielded the TCR library. Construction of TCR beta libraries relied on iRepertoire HTBI primers and on Arm-PCR targeting CDR3 regions. Using its own MiXCR run on the multiplex PCR reads, TCRdb lists one record per CDR3 protein. The sample yields over 650,000 distinct CDR3 sequences, around 30% seen once. This CDR3 is 16 amino acids long. V lost 2 bases to trimming and J lost 7 bases; unmatched junction nucleotides: 11. Per germline, CDR1 PRHDT and CDR2 FYEKMQ (reference sequence).

The TCR was taken from a female donor with Graves disease. The chain couples TRBV13 to TRBJ2-5; 9 bases are shared with TRBD2. Specimen: peripheral blood mononuclear cells (PBMCs), collected when the disease was refractory, from a patient treated with antithyroid drugs. CDR3 in DNA: TGTGCCAGCAGCTTAACGCTAGCGGGACGCCCGGTGACCCAGTACTTC. Translating gives CASSLTLAGRPVTQYF.